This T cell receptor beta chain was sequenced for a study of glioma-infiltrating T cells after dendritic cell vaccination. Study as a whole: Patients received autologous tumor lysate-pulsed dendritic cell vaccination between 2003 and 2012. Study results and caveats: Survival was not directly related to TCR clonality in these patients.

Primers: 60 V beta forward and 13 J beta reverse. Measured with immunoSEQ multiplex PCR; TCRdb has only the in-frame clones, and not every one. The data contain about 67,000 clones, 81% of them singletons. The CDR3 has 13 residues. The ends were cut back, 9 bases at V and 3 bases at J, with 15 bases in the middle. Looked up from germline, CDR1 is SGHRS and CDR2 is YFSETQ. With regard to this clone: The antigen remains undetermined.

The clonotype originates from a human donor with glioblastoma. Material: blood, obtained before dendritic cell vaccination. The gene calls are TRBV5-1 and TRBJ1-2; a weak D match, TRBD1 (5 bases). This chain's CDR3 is CATRPQGDYGYTF. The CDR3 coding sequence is TGCGCCACCAGACCCCAAGGGGACTATGGCTACACCTTC.